Following are 7 T cell receptor beta chains from one sample sequenced in a study of cytomegalovirus exposure and HLA in healthy donors. 60 Vbeta and 13 Jbeta primers were used in PCR. TCRdb keeps only in-frame clones here, not all; method: immunoSEQ multiplex PCR. This repertoire includes 77,000 or so clones. The source material was PBMCs. The receptors stem from a young man in good health and CMV-seronegative.

The rearrangement uses TRBV6-1 and TRBJ1-3; 9 nucleotides align to TRBD1. V was clipped by 3 bases and J by 0 bases; unmatched bases: 15. This CDR3 contains 20 residues. The V gene's germline CDR1 is MNHNS and CDR2 SASEGT. The CDR3 nucleotides read TGTGCCAGCAGTGATATCTGGGACAGGGCTCCTGACTACTCTGGAAACACCATATATTTT. It codes for CASSDIWDRAPDYSGNTIYF.

The V and J genes are TRBV29-1 and TRBJ2-5; 11 nucleotides agree with TRBD2. Germline V gives CDR1 SQVTM, CDR2 ANQGSEA. V lost 5 bases to trimming and J lost 6 bases; unmatched junction nucleotides: 11. The CDR3 is made up of 15 amino acids. CDR3 DNA sequence: TGCAGCGTTCGGGGTAGGCTAGCGGGAGGAAAGACCCAGTACTTC. It encodes CSVRGRLAGGKTQYF. Combining the CDR3 with reference TRBV29-1 and TRBJ2-5 gives the whole variable domain SAVISQKPSRDICQRGTSLTIQCQVDSQVTMMFWYRQQPGQSLTLIATANQGSEATYESGFVIDKFPISRPNLTFSTLTVSNMSPEDSSIYLCSVRGRLAGGKTQYFGPGTRLLVL.

V and J are TRBV15 and TRBJ2-3; possible D gene TRBD2, 5 bases. The CDR3 length is 16 residues. V was pared by 0 bases and J by 4 bases, with 14 bases between. Germline loops: CDR1 LNHNV, CDR2 YYDKDF (reference sequence). The CDR3 DNA reads as TGTGCCACCAGCAGAGATTGGGGAGTTGGCCCAGATACGCAGTATTTT. Protein sequence: CATSRDWGVGPDTQYF.

The chain recombines TRBV30 with TRBJ1-2; 8 bases are a match to TRBD1. The CDR3 runs 13 residues. Germline CDR1 and CDR2: GTSNPN and SVGIG (reference sequence). The V gene end was trimmed by 2 bases and the J gene end by 6 bases; junction bases not matched to a gene: 5. This chain's CDR3 is CAWSRTGSDGYTF. In nucleotides, the CDR3 is TGTGCCTGGAGTAGGACAGGGTCGGATGGCTACACCTTC.

The J gene is TRBJ1-5, the V gene TRBV15; D call uncertain. Germline loops: CDR1 LNHNV, CDR2 YYDKDF (reference sequence). The germline V and J ends were trimmed by 6 bases and 6 bases, with 18 bases remaining between them. The CDR3 runs 15 residues. CDR3 protein: CATSTEDFEGQPQHF. CDR3 coding DNA: TGTGCCACCAGTACAGAGGACTTTGAGGGTCAGCCCCAGCATTTT.

The CDR3 spells CASSQPTERPNIQYF. As DNA, the CDR3 is TGCGCCAGCAGCCAACCGACTGAGAGACCAAACATTCAGTACTTC. The chain joins TRBV4-1 to TRBJ2-4; D not resolved. CDR1 MGHRA and CDR2 YSYEKL come from the germline V gene. This CDR3 has 15 amino acids. V lost 2 bases to trimming and J lost 6 bases, with 14 bases between them.

The V and J genes are TRBV4-1 and TRBJ2-7; D ambiguous. The germline CDR1 and CDR2 sequences are MGHRA and YSYEKL. The ends were cut back, 0 bases at V and 0 bases at J, with 9 bases in the middle. The CDR3 loop spans 15 amino acids. The CDR3: CASSQDFPSSYEQYF. The DNA of the CDR3 is TGCGCCAGCAGCCAAGATTTCCCGAGCTCCTACGAGCAGTACTTC.